The 24 T cell receptor beta chains presented below share a single source sample, sequenced in a study of T cell responses to AZD1222 COVID-19 vaccine. The data were produced by immunoSEQ multiplex PCR, yet TCRdb's version contains in-frame clones alone and is incomplete. Counted here are approximately 88,000 clones, 60% to 80% occurring once; the ten biggest clones make up around 20%. Sequenced here: peripheral blood, sampled on day 0 of AZD1222 vaccination. These receptors were obtained from an adult in good health.

V and J are TRBV30 and TRBJ2-7; TRBD2 might be the D (5 bases). CDR3 size: 15 residues. Germline CDR1 reads GTSNPN; CDR2 reads SVGIG (reference sequence). Deletions cut 5 bases from V and 3 bases from J, with 20 bases between. The CDR3 here is CAWGKMGVKLYEQYF. The CDR3 DNA sequence: TGTGCCTGGGGTAAGATGGGAGTTAAGCTCTACGAGCAGTACTTC. The entire variable domain, with the rest obtained from reference TRBV30 and TRBJ2-7, is as follows: SQTIHQWPATLVQPVGSPLSLECTVEGTSNPNLYWYRQAAGRGLQLLFYSVGIGQISSEVPQNLSASRPQDRQFILSSKKLLLSDSGFYLCAWGKMGVKLYEQYFGPGTRLTVT.

The chain couples TRBV27 to TRBJ1-2; D is perhaps TRBD1 (6 bases). Deletions cut 2 bases from V and 8 bases from J, with 12 bases between. The CDR3 runs to 13 residues. Germline assignment: CDR1 MNHEY and CDR2 SMNVEV (reference sequence). CDR3 in DNA: TGTGCCAGCAGTTTAGGCGGGGGCGGGGGCTACACCTTC. It yields the protein CASSLGGGGGYTF.

The rearrangement joins TRBV28 to TRBJ1-2, with 10 bases aligning to TRBD1. In germline, CDR1 is MDHEN, CDR2 SYDVKM. Unmatched junction bases numbered 6, after V lost 5 bases and J lost 6 bases. This CDR3 has 14 amino acids. This chain's CDR3 is CASSPGQGTHGYTF. The CDR3 coding sequence is TGTGCCAGCAGTCCGGGACAGGGGACCCATGGCTACACCTTC.

This clone is a singleton in its sample. The chain recombines TRBV18 with TRBJ2-3; D is ambiguous. The CDR3 is made up of 14 amino acids. V gave up 3 bases and J gave up 2 bases, with 9 bases separating them. Germline V gene data show CDR1 as KGHSH and CDR2 as LQKENI. The CDR3 sequence is CASSPPAATDTQYF. In nucleotides, the CDR3 is TGTGCCAGCTCACCTCCCGCGGCCACAGATACGCAGTATTTT.

The chain joins TRBV18 to TRBJ1-5; possible D gene TRBD1, 5 bases. Germline V gene lookup returns CDR1 KGHSH and CDR2 LQKENI. The CDR3 length is 13 residues. The V gene lost 6 bases and the J gene lost 0 bases, with 6 bases spanning the gap. CDR3 protein: CASSTDSNQPQHF. The CDR3 DNA sequence: TGTGCCAGCTCGACAGATAGCAATCAGCCCCAGCATTTT.

J is TRBJ2-6 and V is TRBV5-1, with 9 bases fitting TRBD2. The trim removed 4 bases at V and 0 bases at J, leaving 14 bases unmatched. The CDR3 runs 20 residues. The germline V gene has CDR1 SGHRS and CDR2 YFSETQ. CDR3 nucleotides: TGCGCCAGCAGCACAGGGCGGGGGGGCGCCTCTTCCTCTGGGGCCAACGTCCTGACTTTC. This sequence encodes CASSTGRGGASSSGANVLTF. Using reference TRBV5-1 and TRBJ2-6 for the parts outside the CDR3, the full variable domain is KAGVTQTPRYLIKTRGQQVTLSCSPISGHRSVSWYQQTPGQGLQFLFEYFSETQRNKGNFPGRFSGRQFSNSRSEMNVSTLELGDSALYLCASSTGRGGASSSGANVLTFGAGSRLTVL.

The CDR3 loop is CASSYPLGPEFF. The CDR3 DNA reads as TGTGCCAGCAGTTACCCACTAGGGCCTGAGTTCTTC. The chain joins TRBV6-2 or TRBV6-3 to TRBJ2-1, with D possibly matching TRBD2 (5 bases). This CDR3 spans 12 amino acids. The germline V and J ends were trimmed by 2 bases and 14 bases, with 13 bases remaining between them. Per the germline V gene, CDR1 is MNHEY and CDR2 is SVGEGT.

This chain uses TRBV2 with TRBJ2-2; D remains ambiguous. Between the trimmed V and J ends, which lost 1 base and 2 bases, there was a span of 11 bases. CDR1 SNHLY and CDR2 FYNNEI come from the germline V gene. The CDR3 spans 16 residues. Written as DNA, the CDR3 is TGTGCCAGCAGTGAAGGCGAACATCTAAACACCGGGGAGCTGTTTTTT. Its translation: CASSEGEHLNTGELFF.

The genes are TRBV18 and TRBJ2-5; no clear D. CDR3 size: 12 residues. Germline CDR1 and CDR2: KGHSH and LQKENI. The V end lost 8 bases, the J end lost 5 bases, and 12 bases lay between the germline ends. The CDR3 reads CASTEAGETQYF. The CDR3 coding sequence is TGTGCCAGCACCGAGGCTGGTGAGACCCAGTACTTC.

The chain employs TRBV12-3 or TRBV12-4 and TRBJ2-7; the D is unclear. V was cut by 2 bases and J by 3 bases, with 5 bases left in between. The CDR3 extends over 12 amino acids. DNA of the CDR3: TGTGCCAGCAGTTTAACCAGCTACGAGCAGTACTTC. It is translated as CASSLTSYEQYF.

This chain links TRBV10-3 with TRBJ2-4; D remains ambiguous. The CDR3 spans 15 residues. V lost 0 bases and J 8 bases, leaving 14 bases between the germline ends. Germline CDR1 is ENHRY and CDR2 is SYGVKD. The DNA for the CDR3 is TGTGCCATCAGTGAGTCGAAGGGCAACTTCGACATTCAGTACTTC. Residues: CAISESKGNFDIQYF.

The chain recombines TRBV7-9 with TRBJ2-3, with a weak D call TRBD2 (7 bases). Looked up from germline, CDR1 is SEHNR and CDR2 is FQNEAQ (reference sequence). This CDR3 spans 14 amino acids. V was pared by 7 bases and J by 6 bases, with 17 bases between. CDR3 in DNA: TGTGCCAGCACCCCTAGGGGGGGTTGGGATACGCAGTATTTT. Protein: CASTPRGGWDTQYF.

The genes are TRBV29-1 and TRBJ2-7; D might be TRBD1 or TRBD2, each matching 6 bases. The CDR3 runs 13 residues. V was trimmed by 4 bases and J by 1 base, leaving 11 bases between them. CDR1 and CDR2 (germline): SQVTM, ANQGSEA. In DNA form, the CDR3 reads TGCAGCGTTGGAGGGGGGAATTCCTACGAGCAGTACTTC. Encoded protein: CSVGGGNSYEQYF.

The rearrangement uses TRBV3-1 (or the pseudogene TRBV3-2) and TRBJ1-4; no clear D. This CDR3 comprises 14 residues. In germline, CDR1 is LGHDT, CDR2 YNNKEL (reference sequence). The V end was cut by 5 bases, the J end by 5 bases, with 12 bases between. The CDR3 loop reads CASSGRAGNEKLFF. Here the CDR3 DNA reads TGTGCCAGCAGCGGCCGGGCCGGGAATGAAAAACTGTTTTTT.

The chain links TRBV5-1 to TRBJ2-3, with 9 bases aligning to TRBD2. The V gene end was trimmed by 0 bases and the J gene end by 5 bases; junction bases not matched to a gene: 4. CDR3 length: 15 residues. The V gene's germline CDR1 is SGHRS and CDR2 YFSETQ. CDR3 in DNA: TGCGCCAGCAGCTTGGCTCTAGCGGGAATAGATACGCAGTATTTT. Residues: CASSLALAGIDTQYF.

The chain combines TRBV7-9 with TRBJ1-3; D may be TRBD1 (5 bases). Germline V gene lookup returns CDR1 SEHNR and CDR2 FQNEAQ (reference sequence). The CDR3 totals 16 residues. V was clipped by 4 bases and J by 1 base, with 14 bases between them. In DNA form, the CDR3 reads TGTGCCAGCAGCTCTTCCCTGACAGCGTCTGGAAACACCATATATTTT. This gives the protein CASSSSLTASGNTIYF. Full variable domain (rest looked up from reference TRBV7-9 and TRBJ1-3): DTGVSQNPRHKITKRGQNVTFRCDPISEHNRLYWYRQTLGQGPEFLTYFQNEAQLEKSRLLSDRFSAERPKGSFSTLEIQRTEQGDSAMYLCASSSSLTASGNTIYFGEGSWLTVV.

The chain is built from TRBV10-3 and TRBJ1-2, with TRBD1 as a possible D gene (5 bases). The V gene's germline CDR1 is ENHRY and CDR2 SYGVKD. The CDR3 runs 13 residues. Between the trimmed V and J ends, which lost 5 bases and 8 bases, there was a span of 15 bases. The CDR3 DNA follows: TGTGCCATCAGTCTGGAGGGGACTCAGGGCTACACCTTC. Residues: CAISLEGTQGYTF.

This chain joins TRBV28 and TRBJ1-1, with 7 bases identical to TRBD1. This CDR3 has 13 residues. Germline values: CDR1 MDHEN, CDR2 SYDVKM. J was trimmed by 11 bases and V by 5 bases; bases with no gene match: 11. The CDR3, as DNA: TGTGCCAGCAGTCGACAGGGTGTTTGGGTCGCTTTCTTT. As protein: CASSRQGVWVAFF.

The V call is TRBV7-6, the J call TRBJ1-5; no reliable D call. The CDR3 contains 12 residues. CDR1 SGHVS and CDR2 FNYEAQ come from the germline V gene. V lost 1 base, J lost 6 bases, and 4 bases lay in between. CDR3 nucleotide sequence: TGTGCCAGCAGCTTAGTTTGTCAGCCCCAGCATTTT. The encoded protein is CASSLVCQPQHF.

The V call is TRBV18, the J call TRBJ1-2, with 8 bases identical to TRBD1. Germline V gene sequence: CDR1 KGHSH, CDR2 LQKENI. CDR3 length equals 14 residues. The V gene end was trimmed by 2 bases and the J gene end by 8 bases; junction bases not matched to a gene: 7. The CDR3 spells CASSPLDREGGYTF. In DNA, the CDR3 is TGTGCCAGCTCACCATTGGACAGGGAGGGAGGCTACACCTTC.

This chain connects TRBV28 to TRBJ2-7; D might be TRBD1 (5 bases). V lost 8 bases and J lost 1, with 15 bases in between. The CDR3 contains 14 residues. Germline V gene data show CDR1 as MDHEN and CDR2 as SYDVKM. CDR3 residues: CASGPVPGSYEQYF. In DNA form, the CDR3 reads TGTGCCAGCGGCCCAGTTCCAGGGTCCTACGAGCAGTACTTC.

The V call is TRBV13, the J call TRBJ2-1; tentatively, D is TRBD1 (7 bases). Trimming left V 5 bases short and J 14 bases short, with 22 bases between. CDR3 length: 14 residues. Germline CDR1 reads PRHDT; CDR2 reads FYEKMQ (reference sequence). The CDR3 protein is CASSPLQGEVVEFF. The CDR3 DNA is TGTGCCAGCAGCCCCCTTCAGGGGGAGGTTGTGGAGTTCTTC.

The V gene is TRBV13, the J gene TRBJ1-3; possible D gene TRBD1, 5 bases. The CDR3 is 14 amino acids. The germline V gene encodes CDR1 PRHDT and CDR2 FYEKMQ (reference sequence). V was trimmed by 4 bases and J by 2 bases, leaving 9 bases between them. The CDR3 nucleotides are TGTGCCAGCAGCTCTCAGGGAGCTGGAAACACCATATATTTT. Translating it yields CASSSQGAGNTIYF.

The CDR3 reads CASSLGSSYNSPLHF. In nucleotides, the CDR3 is TGCGCCAGCAGCTTAGGGAGCTCCTATAATTCACCCCTCCACTTT. V usage is TRBV5-1 and J usage is TRBJ1-6; D not certain. V gave up 2 bases and J gave up 0 bases, with 6 bases separating them. The CDR3 is 15 residues long. Germline V CDR1 and CDR2: SGHRS, YFSETQ.